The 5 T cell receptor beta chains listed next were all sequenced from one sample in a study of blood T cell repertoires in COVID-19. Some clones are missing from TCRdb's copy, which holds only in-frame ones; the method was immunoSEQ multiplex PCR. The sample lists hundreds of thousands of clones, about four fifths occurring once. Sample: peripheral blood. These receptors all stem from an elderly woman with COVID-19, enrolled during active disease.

Here the CDR3 reads CASSIPTGMNTEAFF. The CDR3 DNA reads as TGTGCCAGCAGTATACCGACAGGGATGAACACTGAAGCTTTCTTT. This chain links TRBV7-9 with TRBJ1-1, with 7 bases identical to TRBD1. CDR3 length: 15 residues. From germline, CDR1 is SEHNR and CDR2 FQNEAQ (reference sequence). V gave up 6 bases and J gave up 0 bases; unmatched junction bases: 7.

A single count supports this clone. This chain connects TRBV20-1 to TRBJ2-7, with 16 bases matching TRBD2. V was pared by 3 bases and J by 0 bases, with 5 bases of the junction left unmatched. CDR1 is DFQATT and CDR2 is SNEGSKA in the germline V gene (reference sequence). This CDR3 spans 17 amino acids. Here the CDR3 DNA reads TGCAGTGCTAGTTCGGGACTAGCGGGAGGGTTCTCCTACGAGCAGTACTTC. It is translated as CSASSGLAGGFSYEQYF.

CDR3 sequence (DNA): TGTGCCAGCAGGACTAGCGGAAGGGAGACCCAGTACTTC. The encoded protein is CASRTSGRETQYF. This chain uses TRBV28 with TRBJ2-5, with TRBD2 matching 9 bases. J was trimmed by 5 bases and V by 6 bases; bases with no gene match: 4. The CDR3 consists of 13 residues. CDR1 and CDR2 (germline): MDHEN, SYDVKM.

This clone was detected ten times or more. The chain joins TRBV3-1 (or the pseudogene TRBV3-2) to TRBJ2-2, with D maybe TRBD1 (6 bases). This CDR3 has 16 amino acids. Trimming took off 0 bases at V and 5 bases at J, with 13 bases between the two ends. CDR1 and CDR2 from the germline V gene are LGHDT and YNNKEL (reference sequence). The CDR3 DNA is TGTGCCAGCAGCCAAGAGCGGACAGTCCGTACCGGGGAGCTGTTTTTT. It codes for CASSQERTVRTGELFF.

The CDR3 DNA follows: TGTGCCAGCAGCTTAGACGGGACACGAATACGAGAGCAGTACTTC. This sequence encodes CASSLDGTRIREQYF. The rearrangement joins TRBV7-2 to TRBJ2-7; perhaps TRBD1 as D (6 bases). The ends were cut back, 1 base at V and 7 bases at J, with 17 bases in the middle. Germline V gene sequence: CDR1 SGHTA, CDR2 FQGNSA. CDR3 size: 15 residues.